This entry is about one TCR beta chain. The antigen remains unidentified. This specimen comes from a study of PD-1 blockade in classical Hodgkin lymphoma. Study-wide results and limits: No one has yet defined what causes the repertoire differences, which may be disease activity or prior therapy. Baseline TCR diversity was reportedly lower in newly diagnosed patients than in healthy donors. It was reported as lower still in relapsed/refractory patients.

This sample's time point: newly diagnosed, previously untreated cHL patient sample. By magnetic negative selection, CD4+ T cells were purified from thawed PBMCs. The method was immunoSEQ multiplex PCR; TCRdb's version includes in-frame clones alone and lacks a portion of them. The sample lists about 30,000 clones, around 90% occurring once. V gave up 5 bases and J gave up 3 bases; unmatched junction bases: 4. The CDR3 extends over 14 amino acids. CDR1 and CDR2 from the germline V gene are SGHTA and FQGTGA. The receptor's source is a human donor with classical Hodgkin lymphoma. The specimen sequenced was CD4+ T cells from blood. J is TRBJ1-1 and V is TRBV7-3; 9 bases fit TRBD1. Here the CDR3 DNA reads TGTGCCAGCAGCCTCGACAGGGGGTACACTGAAGCTTTCTTT. Amino acid sequence: CASSLDRGYTEAFF. The variable domain in full, completed from reference TRBV7-3 and TRBJ1-1, reads GAGVSQTPSNKVTEKGKYVELRCDPISGHTALYWYRQSLGQGPEFLIYFQGTGAADDSGLPNDRFFAVRPEGSVSTLKIQRTERGDSAVYLCASSLDRGYTEAFFGQGTRLTVV.